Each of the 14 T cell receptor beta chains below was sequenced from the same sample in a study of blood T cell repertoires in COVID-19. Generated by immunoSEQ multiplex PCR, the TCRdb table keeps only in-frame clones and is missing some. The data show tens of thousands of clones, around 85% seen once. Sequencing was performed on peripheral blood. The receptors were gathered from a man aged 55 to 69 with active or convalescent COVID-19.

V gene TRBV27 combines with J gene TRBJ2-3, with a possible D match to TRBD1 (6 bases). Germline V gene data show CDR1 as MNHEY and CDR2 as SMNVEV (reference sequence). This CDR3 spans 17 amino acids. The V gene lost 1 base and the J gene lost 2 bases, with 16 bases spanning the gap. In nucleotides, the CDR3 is TGTGCCAGCAGTTTATATTTCCCCGGACAGTCCACAGATACGCAGTATTTT. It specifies CASSLYFPGQSTDTQYF.

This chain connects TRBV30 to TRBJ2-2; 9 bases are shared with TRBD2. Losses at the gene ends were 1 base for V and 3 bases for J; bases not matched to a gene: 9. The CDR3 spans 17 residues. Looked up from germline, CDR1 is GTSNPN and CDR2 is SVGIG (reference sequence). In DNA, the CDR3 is TGTGCCTGGAGTGGGAACTTAGCGGGAGCGGACACCGGGGAGCTGTTTTTT. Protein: CAWSGNLAGADTGELFF.

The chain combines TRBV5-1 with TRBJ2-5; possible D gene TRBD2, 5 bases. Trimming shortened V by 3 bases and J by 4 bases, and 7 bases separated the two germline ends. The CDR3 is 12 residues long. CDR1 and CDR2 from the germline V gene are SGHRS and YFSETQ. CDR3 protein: CASSSGGETQYF. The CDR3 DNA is TGCGCCAGCAGCTCCGGAGGAGAGACCCAGTACTTC.

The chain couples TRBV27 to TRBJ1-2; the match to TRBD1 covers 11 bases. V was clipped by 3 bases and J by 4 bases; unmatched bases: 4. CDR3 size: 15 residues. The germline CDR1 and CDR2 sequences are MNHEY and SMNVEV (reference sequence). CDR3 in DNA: TGTGCCAGCAGTTTGGGGACAGGGGGGTCCTATGGCTACACCTTC. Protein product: CASSLGTGGSYGYTF.

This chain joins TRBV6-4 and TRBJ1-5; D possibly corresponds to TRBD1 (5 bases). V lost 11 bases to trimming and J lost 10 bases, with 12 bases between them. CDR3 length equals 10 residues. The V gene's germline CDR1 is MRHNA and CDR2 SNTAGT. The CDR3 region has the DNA TGTGCCGGGACTGTATTCCCCCAGCATTTT. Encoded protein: CAGTVFPQHF.

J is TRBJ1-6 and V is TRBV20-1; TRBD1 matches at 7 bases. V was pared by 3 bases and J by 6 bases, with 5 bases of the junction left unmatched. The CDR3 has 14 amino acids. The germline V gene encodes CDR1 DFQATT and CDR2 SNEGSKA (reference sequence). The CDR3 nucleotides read TGCAGTGCTAGTTCCGGGACAGTTAATTCACCCCTCCACTTT. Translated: CSASSGTVNSPLHF.

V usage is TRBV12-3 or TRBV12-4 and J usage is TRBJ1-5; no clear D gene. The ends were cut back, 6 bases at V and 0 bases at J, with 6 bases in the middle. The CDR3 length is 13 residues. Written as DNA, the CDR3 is TGTGCCAGCAGCACTTATAGCAATCAGCCCCAGCATTTT. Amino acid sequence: CASSTYSNQPQHF.

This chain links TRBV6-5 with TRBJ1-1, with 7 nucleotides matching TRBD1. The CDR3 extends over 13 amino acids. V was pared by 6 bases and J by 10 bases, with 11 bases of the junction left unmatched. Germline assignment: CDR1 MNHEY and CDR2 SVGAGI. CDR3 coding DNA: TGTGCCAGCAGCCTTACTTTACAGGGGACAGCTTTCTTT. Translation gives CASSLTLQGTAFF.

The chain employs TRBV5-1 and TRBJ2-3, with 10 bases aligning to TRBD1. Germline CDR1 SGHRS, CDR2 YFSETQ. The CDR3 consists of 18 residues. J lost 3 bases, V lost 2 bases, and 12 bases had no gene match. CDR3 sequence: CASSLFGQGGKPTDTQYF. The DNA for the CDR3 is TGCGCCAGCAGCTTATTCGGACAGGGGGGTAAACCTACAGATACGCAGTATTTT. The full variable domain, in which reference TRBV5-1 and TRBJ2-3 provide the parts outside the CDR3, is KAGVTQTPRYLIKTRGQQVTLSCSPISGHRSVSWYQQTPGQGLQFLFEYFSETQRNKGNFPGRFSGRQFSNSRSEMNVSTLELGDSALYLCASSLFGQGGKPTDTQYFGPGTRLTVL.

In nucleotides, the CDR3 is TGTGCCAGCAGCCCCTCCGGGACTAGGGGCAATGAGCAGTTCTTC. It translates to CASSPSGTRGNEQFF. The chain has TRBV9 and TRBJ2-1; 8 bases fit TRBD2. This CDR3 is built from 15 residues. With 4 bases clipped from V and 6 bases from J, the junction kept 9 bases outside the gene matches. The V gene's germline CDR1 is SGDLS and CDR2 YYNGEE.

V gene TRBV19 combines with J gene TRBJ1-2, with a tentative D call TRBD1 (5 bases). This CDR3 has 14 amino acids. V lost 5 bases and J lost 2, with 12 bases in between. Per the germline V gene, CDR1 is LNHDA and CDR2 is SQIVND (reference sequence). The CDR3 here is CASSRRGPNYGYTF. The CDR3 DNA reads TGTGCCAGTAGTCGGAGGGGCCCCAACTATGGCTACACCTTC.

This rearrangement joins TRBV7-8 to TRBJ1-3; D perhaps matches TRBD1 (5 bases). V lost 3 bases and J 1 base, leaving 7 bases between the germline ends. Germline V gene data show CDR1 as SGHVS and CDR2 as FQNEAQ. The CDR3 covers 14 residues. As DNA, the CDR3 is TGTGCCAGCAGCTTGACAGTTTCTGGAAACACCATATATTTT. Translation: CASSLTVSGNTIYF. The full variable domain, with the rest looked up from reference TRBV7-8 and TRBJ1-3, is GAGVSQSPRYKVAKRGQDVALRCDPISGHVSLFWYQQALGQGPEFLTYFQNEAQLDKSGLPSDRFFAERPEGSVSTLKIQRTQQEDSAVYLCASSLTVSGNTIYFGEGSWLTVV.

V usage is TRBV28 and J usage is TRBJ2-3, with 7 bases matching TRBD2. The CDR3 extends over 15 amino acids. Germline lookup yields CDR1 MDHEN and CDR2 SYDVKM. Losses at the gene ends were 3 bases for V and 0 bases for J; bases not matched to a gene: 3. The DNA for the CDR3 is TGTGCCAGCAGTTTCCGGGGGGTTAGCACAGATACGCAGTATTTT. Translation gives CASSFRGVSTDTQYF.

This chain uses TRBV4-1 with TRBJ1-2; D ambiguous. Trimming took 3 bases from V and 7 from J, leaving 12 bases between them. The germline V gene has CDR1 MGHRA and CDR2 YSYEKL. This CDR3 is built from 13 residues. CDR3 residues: CASSQDGWAGYTF. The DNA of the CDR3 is TGCGCCAGCAGCCAGGATGGTTGGGCTGGCTACACCTTC.